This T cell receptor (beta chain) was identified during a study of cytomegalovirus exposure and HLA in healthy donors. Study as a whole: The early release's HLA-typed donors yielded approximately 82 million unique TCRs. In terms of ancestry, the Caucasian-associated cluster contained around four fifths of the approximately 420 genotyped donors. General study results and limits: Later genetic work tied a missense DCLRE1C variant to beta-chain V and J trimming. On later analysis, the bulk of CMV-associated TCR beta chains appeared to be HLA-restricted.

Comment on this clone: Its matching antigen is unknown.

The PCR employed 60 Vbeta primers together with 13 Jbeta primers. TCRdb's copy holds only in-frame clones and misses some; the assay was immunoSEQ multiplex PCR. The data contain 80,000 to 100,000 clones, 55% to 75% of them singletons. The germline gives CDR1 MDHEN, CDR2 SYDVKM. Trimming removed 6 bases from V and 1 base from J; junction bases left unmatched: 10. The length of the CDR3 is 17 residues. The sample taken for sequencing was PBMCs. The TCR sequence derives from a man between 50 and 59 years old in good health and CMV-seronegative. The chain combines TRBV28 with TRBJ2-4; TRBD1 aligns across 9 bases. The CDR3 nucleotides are TGTGCCAGCAGCCCTGGGACAGGGAAGAGGGCCAAAAACATTCAGTACTTC. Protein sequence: CASSPGTGKRAKNIQYF.